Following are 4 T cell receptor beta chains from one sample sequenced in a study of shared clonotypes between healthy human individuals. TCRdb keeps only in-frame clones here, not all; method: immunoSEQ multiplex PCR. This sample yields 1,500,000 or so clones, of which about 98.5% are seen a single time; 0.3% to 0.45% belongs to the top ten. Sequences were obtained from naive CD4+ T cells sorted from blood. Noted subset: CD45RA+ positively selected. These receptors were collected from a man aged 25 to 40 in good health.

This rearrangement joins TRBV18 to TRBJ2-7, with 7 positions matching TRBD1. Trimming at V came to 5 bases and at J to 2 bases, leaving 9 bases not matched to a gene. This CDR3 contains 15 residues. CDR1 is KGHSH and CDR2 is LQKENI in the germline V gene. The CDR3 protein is CASSERDSRPYEQYF. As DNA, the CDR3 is TGTGCCAGCTCAGAACGGGACAGCCGTCCCTACGAGCAGTACTTC.

The CDR3 loop is CASIHGTSGYEQYF. CDR3 nucleotide sequence: TGTGCCAGCATTCATGGGACTAGCGGCTACGAGCAGTACTTC. The chain has TRBV2 and TRBJ2-7; 11 nucleotides match TRBD2. Per germline, CDR1 SNHLY and CDR2 FYNNEI. V shed 7 bases, J shed 3 bases, and the junction held 5 bases outside the gene matches. This CDR3 contains 14 residues. The whole variable domain, filled in from reference TRBV2 and TRBJ2-7, reads EPEVTQTPSHQVTQMGQEVILRCVPISNHLYFYWYRQILGQKVEFLVSFYNNEISEKSEIFDDQFSVERPDGSNFTLKIRSTKLEDSAMYFCASIHGTSGYEQYFGPGTRLTVT.

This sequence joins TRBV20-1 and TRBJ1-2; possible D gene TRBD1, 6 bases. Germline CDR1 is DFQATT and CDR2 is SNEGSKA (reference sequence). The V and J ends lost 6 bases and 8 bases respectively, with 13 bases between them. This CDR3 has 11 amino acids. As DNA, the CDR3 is TGCAGTGCGAACAGGGTAGGGGGCTACACCTTC. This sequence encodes CSANRVGGYTF.

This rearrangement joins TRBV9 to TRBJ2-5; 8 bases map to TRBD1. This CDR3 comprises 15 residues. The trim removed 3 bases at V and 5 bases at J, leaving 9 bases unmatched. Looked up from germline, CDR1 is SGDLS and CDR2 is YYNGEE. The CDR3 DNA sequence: TGTGCCAGCAGCGGGAGGGGGACAGGCTGGGAGACCCAGTACTTC. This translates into CASSGRGTGWETQYF.